This T cell receptor (beta chain) was identified in a study of blood T cell repertoires in COVID-19 (dated by TCRdb to 2018 to 2021). Study-wide context: Collaborator samples came from the United States, Italy and Spain and covered acute and convalescent phases of COVID-19. The sample metadata nearly always contained a de-identified subject ID, COVID-19 status, age in years and sex. Samples were obtained from the ongoing ImmuneRACE study (first 160 participants) and from 1,254 subjects provided by 6 global collaborators. The prospective study material was composed of cDNA or gDNA derived from T cells, B-cell-depleted T cells, or PBMCs. Where HLA class I and class II types were available, the types were taken from metadata supplied by the sample provider, not from assay-based typing. The repertoires were released in a freely available public database intended as a resource for research on the immune response to SARS-CoV-2. Subjects who had been exposed to COVID-19, were actively infected with it, or had recovered from it provided the deeply sampled blood TCRbeta repertoires that made up the dataset. Study-level results and caveats: How much clinical and demographic metadata was included differed by source and by participant, and the metadata was provided uncurated.

Its CDR3 holds 14 amino acids, cysteine through phenylalanine. The DNA shown is the 42-base CDR3, in frame from base 1. As encoded in the germline V gene (reference sequence), CDR1 is SEHNR while CDR2 is FQNEAQ. Trimming removed 5 bases from V and 2 bases from J; the gene matches leave 4 bases unexplained. A second Seattle source provided samples from volunteer blood donors who had recovered from COVID-19. Each collaborating institution followed its own protocols to collect whole blood in K2EDTA tubes. Collaborator samples were shipped for TCRbeta analysis as frozen whole blood, isolated PBMCs, or DNA extracted from either sample type. Note on this clone: The antigen this receptor binds is unknown. Per-base qualities were not stored, and no clone one base away is much larger.

TCRbeta CDR3 regions were amplified from genomic DNA by means of the immunoSEQ Assay, a bias-controlled multiplex PCR. Regarding the original processing steps: Nucleated cell counts per sample were estimated from amplification of reference gene primers within the assay. Sequence reads were collapsed and filtered to measure the absolute abundance of every unique TCRbeta CDR3 rearrangement. For each sample, productive Simpson clonality was calculated by taking the square root of Simpson's diversity index across productive rearrangements. TCRdb retrieved this table from immuneACCESS and kept in-frame rearrangements only. Not all clones are present; in checked studies, unresolved V genes account for under half, and no reason is known for the remainder. V, J and clone size reflect that table, while D and trimming were determined from the DNA. This sample is represented by 150,000 to 200,000 clones; around 87% of them were singletons. Of the sample, 0.7% to 0.9% is held by the ten largest clones.

Recombination connected TRBV7-9 to TRBJ1-2, and 8 junction bases match TRBD1. The sample was peripheral blood. The source is a woman younger than 30 who had recovered from COVID-19. The nucleotide sequence reads TGTGCCAGCAGCAGGGACAGGAAAAACTATGGCTACACCTTC. The resulting protein is CASSRDRKNYGYTF.